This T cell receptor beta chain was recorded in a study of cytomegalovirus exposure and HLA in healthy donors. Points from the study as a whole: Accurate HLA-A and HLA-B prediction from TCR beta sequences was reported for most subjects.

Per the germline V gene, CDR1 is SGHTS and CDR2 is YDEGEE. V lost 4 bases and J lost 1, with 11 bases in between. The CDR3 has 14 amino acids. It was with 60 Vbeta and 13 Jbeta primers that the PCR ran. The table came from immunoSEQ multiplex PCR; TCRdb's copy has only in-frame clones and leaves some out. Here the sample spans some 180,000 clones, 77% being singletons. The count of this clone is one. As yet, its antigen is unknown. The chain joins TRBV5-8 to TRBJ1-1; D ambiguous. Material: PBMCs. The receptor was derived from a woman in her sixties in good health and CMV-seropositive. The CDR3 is CASSPEPGNTEAFF. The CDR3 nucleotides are TGTGCCAGCAGCCCCGAGCCGGGGAACACTGAAGCTTTCTTT.